These T cell receptor beta chains were read from a single sample in a study of T cell responses to AZD1222 COVID-19 vaccine. Produced via immunoSEQ multiplex PCR; TCRdb's table is partial and in-frame only. This table holds 130,000 to 150,000 clones, less than 95% found once. The material sequenced was peripheral blood, taken on day 0 of AZD1222 vaccination. These receptors were taken from an adult in good health. The CDR3 runs from the conserved cysteine through the conserved F or W. The order of the fields is clone size, V gene, D gene, J gene, CDR3 protein, CDR3 DNA. A D gene is named only where the DNA matches it firmly. Expanded clones are given a class, and other clones once, few, many or no size at all.

>-|TRBV18|TRBD1|TRBJ1-2
CASSPSGQGNYGYTF
TGTGCCAGCTCACCCTCGGGACAGGGGAACTATGGCTACACCTTC
>once|TRBV30|-|TRBJ1-1
CAWSDDTLPEAFF
TGTGCCTGGAGTGACGATACCCTCCCTGAAGCTTTCTTT
>-|TRBV7-9|-|TRBJ2-1
CASSVTNEQFF
TGTGCCAGCAGCGTAACGAATGAGCAGTTCTTC
>-|TRBV6-4|TRBD1|TRBJ2-2
CASSEDRGRGTGELFF
TGTGCCAGCAGCGAAGACAGGGGGCGCGGCACCGGGGAGCTGTTTTTT
>-|TRBV5-4|-|TRBJ2-1
CASSGTRTGISYNEQFF
TGTGCCAGCAGCGGAACACGCACAGGAATCTCCTACAATGAGCAGTTCTTC
>-|TRBV6-1|-|TRBJ1-2
CASSEGGYTF
TGTGCCAGCAGTGAGGGTGGCTACACCTTC
>-|TRBV6-2/TRBV6-3|-|TRBJ2-3
CASSVGGSTDTQYF
TGTGCCAGCAGTGTAGGAGGAAGCACAGATACGCAGTATTTT
>-|TRBV28|TRBD1|TRBJ1-2
CASSPPGQGYGYTF
TGTGCCAGCAGTCCGCCGGGACAGGGTTATGGCTACACCTTC
>-|TRBV28|-|TRBJ1-4
CASSRGRGTNEKLFF
TGTGCCAGCAGCCGGGGGAGGGGAACTAATGAAAAACTGTTTTTT
>-|TRBV19|-|TRBJ1-2
CASSIGAEAWGYTF
TGTGCCAGTAGTATAGGGGCTGAGGCCTGGGGCTACACCTTC
>-|TRBV6-5|TRBD1|TRBJ2-2
CASSSTGLGTGELFF
TGTGCCAGCAGTTCGACAGGGTTGGGCACCGGGGAGCTGTTTTTT
>-|TRBV18|-|TRBJ2-5
CASSPGEETQYF
TGTGCCAGCTCACCCGGGGAAGAGACCCAGTACTTC
>-|TRBV7-6|-|TRBJ1-3
CASSQRRTENSGNTIYF
TGTGCCAGCAGCCAACGACGGACGGAGAACTCTGGAAACACCATATATTTT
>-|TRBV5-1|-|TRBJ2-4
CASTAENIQYF
TGCGCCAGCACGGCGGAAAACATTCAGTACTTC
>-|TRBV18|-|TRBJ2-1
CASSPVSGVYNEQFF
TGTGCCAGCTCACCTGTATCGGGTGTCTACAATGAGCAGTTCTTC
>once|TRBV29-1|-|TRBJ2-7
CSATRGLSYEQYF
TGCAGCGCCACACGGGGGCTCTCCTACGAGCAGTACTTC
>-|TRBV18|-|TRBJ1-2
CASSPPRGSYGYTF
TGTGCCAGCTCACCCCCCCGAGGCTCCTATGGCTACACCTTC
>-|TRBV18|-|TRBJ2-1
CASSFSPSGGYNEQFF
TGTGCCAGCTCGTTCTCCCCGAGCGGAGGCTACAATGAGCAGTTCTTC
>-|TRBV28|-|TRBJ2-4
CASSPRTKNIQYF
TGTGCCAGCAGTCCCAGGACCAAAAACATTCAGTACTTC
>-|TRBV20-1|-|TRBJ2-7
CSAGWGSEQYF
TGCAGTGCTGGTTGGGGATCCGAGCAGTACTTC
>once|TRBV4-2|TRBD2|TRBJ2-7
CASSHGTNIYEQYF
TGTGCCAGCAGCCACGGGACTAACATCTACGAGCAGTACTTC
>-|TRBV3-1/TRBV3-2|-|TRBJ2-1
CASTLHGVDEQFF
TGTGCCAGCACCCTCCACGGTGTCGATGAGCAGTTCTTC
>-|TRBV5-1|-|TRBJ2-5
CASSLDGGPQETQYF
TGCGCCAGCAGCCTCGACGGCGGCCCACAAGAGACCCAGTACTTC
>-|TRBV29-1|-|TRBJ1-3
CSVWGGAYGNTIYF
TGCAGCGTTTGGGGGGGCGCATATGGAAACACCATATATTTT
>-|TRBV19|TRBD1|TRBJ2-7
CASSIDLGTGSSYEQYF
TGTGCCAGTAGTATAGACCTAGGGACAGGGTCATCTTACGAGCAGTACTTC
>-|TRBV5-1|TRBD1|TRBJ1-2
CASSLHTGDGYTF
TGCGCCAGCAGCTTGCACACAGGGGATGGCTACACCTTC
>-|TRBV5-1|-|TRBJ1-1
CATQAGDHTEAFF
TGCGCCACCCAGGCGGGGGATCACACTGAAGCTTTCTTT
>-|TRBV28|TRBD2|TRBJ2-5
CASSYRLAGGHDQYF
TGTGCCAGCAGTTACCGACTAGCGGGGGGGCATGACCAGTACTTC
>-|TRBV11-2|-|TRBJ1-4
CASSLTGVIEKLFF
TGTGCCAGCAGCTTAACAGGCGTGATTGAAAAACTGTTTTTT
>-|TRBV7-9|-|TRBJ1-4
CASSSSGGTNEKLFF
TGTGCCAGCAGCTCATCGGGGGGAACTAATGAAAAACTGTTTTTT
>-|TRBV5-1|-|TRBJ1-2
CASSLELGSYGYTF
TGCGCCAGCAGCTTGGAGTTAGGATCCTATGGCTACACCTTC
>-|TRBV11-3|-|TRBJ1-6
CASSLLSAAGSPLHF
TGTGCCAGCAGCTTATTGTCAGCTGCTGGTTCACCCCTCCACTTT
>-|TRBV19|-|TRBJ1-4
CASSMMRGRVKLFF
TGTGCCAGTAGTATGATGCGGGGGCGCGTAAAACTGTTTTTT
>large|TRBV6-2/TRBV6-3|-|TRBJ2-3
CASSVGHSTDTQYF
TGTGCCAGCAGCGTGGGACATAGCACAGATACGCAGTATTTT
>-|TRBV18|-|TRBJ1-5
CASSPETRQPQHF
TGTGCCAGCTCACCAGAAACCCGTCAGCCCCAGCATTTT
>-|TRBV9|-|TRBJ1-2
CASSAQGGYGYTF
TGTGCCAGCAGCGCCCAGGGAGGCTATGGCTACACCTTC
>-|TRBV29-1|-|TRBJ2-3
CSVGRGTDTQYF
TGCAGCGTTGGCAGGGGCACAGATACGCAGTATTTT
>-|TRBV19|-|TRBJ2-2
CASNGQPNTGELFF
TGTGCCAGTAACGGCCAGCCTAACACCGGGGAGCTGTTTTTT
>-|TRBV4-1|-|TRBJ2-1
CASSQVSSSYNEQFF
TGCGCCAGCAGCCAAGTCTCGAGCTCCTACAATGAGCAGTTCTTC
>few|TRBV19|-|TRBJ2-4
CASSDPGGTGRNIQYF
TGTGCCAGTAGTGACCCGGGAGGAACAGGGCGAAACATTCAGTACTTC
>-|TRBV7-9|-|TRBJ1-3
CASSLGVLSGNTIYF
TGTGCCAGCAGTTTGGGGGTCCTCTCTGGAAACACCATATATTTT
>-|TRBV3-1/TRBV3-2|-|TRBJ2-4
CASSQVQRALNIQYF
TGTGCCAGCAGCCAAGTGCAGCGGGCCTTAAACATTCAGTACTTC
>-|TRBV28|-|TRBJ1-2
CASSPGPRQGSRKDGYTF
TGTGCCAGCAGTCCCGGACCCCGGCAGGGTTCTAGGAAAGATGGCTACACCTTC
>-|TRBV9|TRBD2|TRBJ2-1
CASSQGTSVGNEQFF
TGTGCCAGCAGCCAAGGGACTAGCGTTGGCAATGAGCAGTTCTTC
>-|TRBV5-4|TRBD1|TRBJ2-5
CASSLRRTGYETQYF
TGTGCCAGCAGCCTGCGGCGGACAGGGTACGAGACCCAGTACTTC
>medium-sized|TRBV2|-|TRBJ1-5
CASSLTPFSNQPQHF
TGTGCCAGCAGTTTAACACCGTTTAGCAATCAGCCCCAGCATTTT
>-|TRBV7-3|-|TRBJ2-5
CASSLSPGGATQYF
TGTGCCAGCAGCTTATCCCCCGGGGGAGCGACCCAGTACTTC
>-|TRBV5-1|-|TRBJ1-1
CASSFNHDTEAFF
TGCGCCAGCAGCTTTAATCATGACACTGAAGCTTTCTTT
>-|TRBV6-1|-|TRBJ1-3
CASSAPGTRSGNTIYF
TGTGCCAGCAGTGCCCCCGGGACACGGTCTGGAAACACCATATATTTT
>-|TRBV4-1|TRBD1|TRBJ1-2
CASSPGQSNYGYTF
TGCGCCAGCAGCCCGGGACAGAGCAACTATGGCTACACCTTC
>-|TRBV7-2|-|TRBJ2-5
CASSTNVVETQYF
TGTGCCAGCTCCACCAACGTCGTGGAGACCCAGTACTTC
>-|TRBV28|-|TRBJ1-2
CASSFPGIYGYTF
TGTGCCAGCAGTTTCCCCGGAATCTATGGCTACACCTTC
>-|TRBV4-3|-|TRBJ2-1
CASSPKPRSEQFF
TGCGCCAGCAGCCCCAAACCACGGAGCGAGCAGTTCTTC
>-|TRBV9|-|TRBJ2-3
CASSAGGTQGDTQYF
TGTGCCAGCAGCGCCGGGGGAACCCAGGGAGATACGCAGTATTTT
>-|TRBV5-4|-|TRBJ2-2
CASSLGGTTGELFF
TGTGCCAGCAGCTTGGGAGGGACCACCGGGGAGCTGTTTTTT
>-|TRBV7-8|-|TRBJ2-3
CASSLGQVGIDTQYF
TGTGCCAGCAGCTTAGGACAGGTGGGCATAGATACGCAGTATTTT
>-|TRBV5-4|TRBD1|TRBJ1-5
CASSLDRDEPQHF
TGTGCCAGCAGCTTAGACAGGGATGAGCCCCAGCATTTT